The rows below give T cell receptor beta chains drawn from one sample of a study of T cells after posttransplantation cyclophosphamide. The method was immunoSEQ multiplex PCR; TCRdb's version includes in-frame clones alone and lacks a portion of them. The sample holds 10,000 or so clones, nearly 90% seen once. What was sequenced was memory CD4+ T cells sorted from PBMCs. Receptors were obtained from a woman aged 55-69 years in good health, CMV-negative, and a related stem cell transplant donor. The CDR3 runs from the conserved cysteine through the conserved F or W. The D gene is left open where the match is weak. Size tells how often a clone was seen (once, few, many) or the class of an expanded clone, and some rows leave it out.

>once|-|TRBV28|TRBJ1-4
TGTGCCAGCACCGCATCTGGGAGAACTAATGAAAAACTGTTTTTT
CASTASGRTNEKLFF
>-|TRBD1|TRBV28|TRBJ2-1
TGTGCCAGCAGTTGGGGACAGGCCTACAATGAGCAGTTCTTC
CASSWGQAYNEQFF
>-|TRBD2|TRBV29-1|TRBJ2-5
TGCAGCGCCCAGCGGGGGGTAGGAGAGACCCAGTACTTC
CSAQRGVGETQYF
>-|TRBD2|TRBV18|TRBJ2-1
TGTGCCAGCTCACCACTTCCTAGCGGGGGTAACAATGAGCAGTTCTTC
CASSPLPSGGNNEQFF
>-|TRBD1|TRBV9|TRBJ2-3
TGTGCCAGCAGCGTAGACAGTGGGACAGCCACAGATACGCAGTATTTT
CASSVDSGTATDTQYF
>-|TRBD2|TRBV7-2|TRBJ2-3
TGTGCCAGCAGCTTAAATAGCGGGAGTGCAGATACGCAGTATTTT
CASSLNSGSADTQYF
>once|-|TRBV7-7|TRBJ1-1
TGTGCTAGCAGCCCCCTGGGCATGAACACTGAAGCTTTCTTT
CASSPLGMNTEAFF
>-|TRBD1|TRBV19|TRBJ2-3
TGTGCCAGTAGCAGACAGGGGAGGTGGAAGGATACGCAGTATTTT
CASSRQGRWKDTQYF
>-|TRBD2|TRBV5-1|TRBJ2-5
TGCGCCAGCAGCTCAGGGACTAGCAGACAAGAGACCCAGTACTTC
CASSSGTSRQETQYF
>-|-|TRBV28|TRBJ2-3
TGTGCCAGCAGCAGCGAATTAGTTGGTAGCACAGATACGCAGTATTTT
CASSSELVGSTDTQYF
>-|-|TRBV5-5|TRBJ2-4
TGTGCCAGCAGCTTGGGGGGCGGAAGGGACATTCAGTACTTC
CASSLGGGRDIQYF
>-|TRBD1|TRBV19|TRBJ1-5
TGTGCCAGTAGTTCCGGGACAGGGGGCTCGGGTGGCAATCAGCCCCAGCATTTT
CASSSGTGGSGGNQPQHF
>-|TRBD2|TRBV9|TRBJ2-2
TGTGCCAGCAGCCCGACTAGCGGGGGTCCTAACACCGGGGAGCTGTTTTTT
CASSPTSGGPNTGELFF
>once|TRBD2|TRBV11-2|TRBJ2-2
TGTGCCAGCAGCTCCACCGGACTAGCTGCCGGGGAGCTGTTTTTT
CASSSTGLAAGELFF
>-|-|TRBV20-1|TRBJ2-1
TGCAGTGCTAGAGGGCCCAATGAGCAGTTCTTC
CSARGPNEQFF
>-|-|TRBV19|TRBJ1-2
TGTGCCAGTAGTTCCGCCAGGTCAAGCTACACCTTC
CASSSARSSYTF
>-|-|TRBV7-9|TRBJ1-6
TGTGCCAGCCAGGGAGGGACGGGAAATAATTCACCCCTCCACTTT
CASQGGTGNNSPLHF
>-|-|TRBV18|TRBJ1-1
TGTGCCAGCTCACCAGGGGGGGCGGGCACTGAAGCTTTCTTT
CASSPGGAGTEAFF
>-|TRBD1|TRBV14|TRBJ1-3
TGTGCCAGCAGTCCCGACAGGGGAAGGAGTGGAAACACCATATATTTT
CASSPDRGRSGNTIYF
>-|-|TRBV2|TRBJ1-5
TGTGCCAGCAGTGGACAGGTCAGACGGGGGCCCCAGCATTTT
CASSGQVRRGPQHF